The present T cell receptor beta chain was sequenced within a study of CD8 T cells in Susac syndrome. CDR3 length: 13 amino acids. Germline CDR1 is ENHRY and CDR2 is SYGVKD. V lost 2 bases and J 3 bases, leaving 8 bases between the germline ends. Sequencing targeted TCR beta in blood CD8+ and CD4+ T cells. A quantity of roughly 0.5 to 1 ug RNA underwent reverse transcription using random hexamers. TCR beta CDR3 was amplified by immunoSEQ multiplex PCR. This amplification extended across 54 Vbeta and 13 Jbeta segments. TCRdb redid the calling of the immunoSEQ multiplex PCR reads with MiXCR, one entry per CDR3 protein. Here the sample spans about 160,000 distinct CDR3 sequences, around 90% being singletons.

The J gene is TRBJ2-7, the V gene TRBV10-3; D is unclear. The receptor's source is a human donor in good health. Sequenced sample: CD4+ T cells from PBMCs. The CDR3 sequence: CAISEGKGYEQYF. The CDR3 nucleotides read TGTGCCATCAGTGAGGGGAAGGGCTACGAGCAGTACTTC.